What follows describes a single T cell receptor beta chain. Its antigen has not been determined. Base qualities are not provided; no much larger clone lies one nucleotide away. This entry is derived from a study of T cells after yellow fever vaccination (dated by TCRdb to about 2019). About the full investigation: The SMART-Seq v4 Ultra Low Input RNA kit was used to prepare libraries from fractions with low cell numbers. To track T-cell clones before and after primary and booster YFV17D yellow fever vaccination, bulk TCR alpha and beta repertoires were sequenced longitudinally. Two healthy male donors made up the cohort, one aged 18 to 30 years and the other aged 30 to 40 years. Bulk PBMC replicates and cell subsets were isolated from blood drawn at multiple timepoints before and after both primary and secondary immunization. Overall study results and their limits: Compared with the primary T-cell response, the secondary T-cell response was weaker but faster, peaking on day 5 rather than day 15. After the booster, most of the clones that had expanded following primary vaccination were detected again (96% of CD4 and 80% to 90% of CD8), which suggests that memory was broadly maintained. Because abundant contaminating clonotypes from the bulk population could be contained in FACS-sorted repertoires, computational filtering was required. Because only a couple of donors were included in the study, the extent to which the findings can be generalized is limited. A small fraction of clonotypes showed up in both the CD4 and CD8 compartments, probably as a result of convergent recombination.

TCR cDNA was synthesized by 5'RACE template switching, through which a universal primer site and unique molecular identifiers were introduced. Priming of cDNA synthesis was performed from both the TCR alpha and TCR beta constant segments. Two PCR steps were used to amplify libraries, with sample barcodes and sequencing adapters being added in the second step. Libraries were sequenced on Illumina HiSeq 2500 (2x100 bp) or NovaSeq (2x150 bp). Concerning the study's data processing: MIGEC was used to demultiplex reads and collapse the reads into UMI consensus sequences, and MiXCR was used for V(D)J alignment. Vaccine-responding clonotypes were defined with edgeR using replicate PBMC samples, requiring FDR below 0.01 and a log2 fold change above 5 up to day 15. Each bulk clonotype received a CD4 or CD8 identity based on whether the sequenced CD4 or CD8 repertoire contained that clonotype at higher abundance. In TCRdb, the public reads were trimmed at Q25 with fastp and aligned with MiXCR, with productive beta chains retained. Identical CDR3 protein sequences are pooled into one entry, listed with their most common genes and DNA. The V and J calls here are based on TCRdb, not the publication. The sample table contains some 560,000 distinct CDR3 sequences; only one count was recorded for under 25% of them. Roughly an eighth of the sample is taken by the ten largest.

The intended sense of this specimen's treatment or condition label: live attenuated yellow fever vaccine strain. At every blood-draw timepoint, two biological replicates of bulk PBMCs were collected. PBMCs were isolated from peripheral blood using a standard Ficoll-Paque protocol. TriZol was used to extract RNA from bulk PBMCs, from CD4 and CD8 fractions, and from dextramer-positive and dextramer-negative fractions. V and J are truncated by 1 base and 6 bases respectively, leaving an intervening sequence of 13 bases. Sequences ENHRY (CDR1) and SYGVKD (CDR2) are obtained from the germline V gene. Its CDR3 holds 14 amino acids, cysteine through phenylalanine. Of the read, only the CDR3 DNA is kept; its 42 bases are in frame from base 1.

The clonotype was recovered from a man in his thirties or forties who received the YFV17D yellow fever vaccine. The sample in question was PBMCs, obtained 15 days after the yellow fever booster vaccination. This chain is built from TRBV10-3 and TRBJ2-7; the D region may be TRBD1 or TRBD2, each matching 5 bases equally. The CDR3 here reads CAISEYEGTSEQYF. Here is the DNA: TGTGCCATCAGTGAGTACGAGGGGACGAGCGAGCAGTACTTC.